This T cell receptor beta chain was sequenced for a study of regulatory T cells in long-lasting Graves disease. Sequencing libraries for TCR beta were prepared with iRepertoire HTBI primers and Arm-PCR of CDR3 regions. TCRdb fed the multiplex PCR reads into MiXCR, producing one record per CDR3 protein. The sample carries fewer than 350,000 distinct CDR3 sequences, more than 15% recorded once. Time point: newly diagnosed GD, antithyroid drugs for less than 3 months. The TCR library was made from RNA that had been extracted from PBMCs in TRIzol. V lost 0 bases and J lost 5, with 13 bases in between. The V gene's germline CDR1 is LGHDT and CDR2 YNNKEL (reference sequence). The CDR3 spans 15 residues.

This chain links TRBV3-1 with TRBJ2-5, with D perhaps matching TRBD1 or TRBD2 (5 bases each). This TCR was sampled from a female donor with Graves disease. This specimen was peripheral blood mononuclear cells (PBMCs), taken at new diagnosis, from a patient treated with antithyroid drugs. The CDR3 DNA reads TGTGCCAGCAGCCAAGACCGTGCAGGGACGGAGACCCAGTACTTC. This sequence encodes CASSQDRAGTETQYF.